Listed below are T cell receptor beta chains from one sample, sequenced in a study of blood T cell repertoires in COVID-19. Repertoires were generated with immunoSEQ multiplex PCR, while TCRdb's copy carries only in-frame clones and drops some. Of about 60,000 clones listed, around 90% were seen once; the top ten hold roughly an eighth. The source material was peripheral blood. The receptors stem from a human donor with active COVID-19. The donor label of this sample is uncertain. Both conserved end residues are part of each CDR3. The D gene is left open where the match is weak. Only part of the rows carry a size: once, few, many, or a class if the clone is expanded.

>NA|TRBV15|NA|TRBJ1-2
CATSREARSGISNYGYTF
TGTGCCACCAGCAGAGAGGCCCGATCAGGGATTTCTAACTATGGCTACACCTTC
>TRBD2|TRBV4-2|few|TRBJ2-7
CASSQDEASGYYEQYF
TGTGCCAGCAGCCAAGATGAGGCTAGCGGGTACTACGAGCAGTACTTC
>NA|TRBV2|NA|TRBJ1-5
CASSKGQGGGQPQHF
TGTGCCAGCAGCAAAGGGCAGGGAGGAGGTCAGCCCCAGCATTTT
>TRBD2|TRBV6-9|NA|TRBJ2-6
CASSSTPGGDGANVLTF
TGTGCCAGCAGTTCAACCCCGGGAGGGGACGGGGCCAACGTCCTGACTTTC
>NA|TRBV3-1/TRBV3-2|NA|TRBJ1-1
CASSPFEREAFF
TGTGCCAGCAGCCCTTTCGAGAGGGAAGCTTTCTTT
>NA|TRBV4-2|NA|TRBJ2-3
CASSPGVRGRGTDTQYF
TGTGCCAGCAGCCCAGGGGTCCGGGGCCGGGGCACAGATACGCAGTATTTT
>TRBD2|TRBV5-1|NA|TRBJ2-3
CASSLEGGKADTQYF
TGCGCCAGCAGCTTGGAGGGAGGGAAAGCAGATACGCAGTATTTT
>TRBD1|TRBV6-4|once|TRBJ2-2
CASSVTGGYTGELFF
TGTGCCAGCAGTGTGACAGGGGGGTACACCGGGGAGCTGTTTTTT
>NA|TRBV30|NA|TRBJ1-3
CAWSRGSSGNTIYF
TGTGCCTGGAGCCGGGGGTCCTCTGGAAACACCATATATTTT
>NA|TRBV27|NA|TRBJ1-2
CASSLSASLYGYTF
TGTGCCAGCAGTTTATCGGCTAGTCTCTATGGCTACACCTTC